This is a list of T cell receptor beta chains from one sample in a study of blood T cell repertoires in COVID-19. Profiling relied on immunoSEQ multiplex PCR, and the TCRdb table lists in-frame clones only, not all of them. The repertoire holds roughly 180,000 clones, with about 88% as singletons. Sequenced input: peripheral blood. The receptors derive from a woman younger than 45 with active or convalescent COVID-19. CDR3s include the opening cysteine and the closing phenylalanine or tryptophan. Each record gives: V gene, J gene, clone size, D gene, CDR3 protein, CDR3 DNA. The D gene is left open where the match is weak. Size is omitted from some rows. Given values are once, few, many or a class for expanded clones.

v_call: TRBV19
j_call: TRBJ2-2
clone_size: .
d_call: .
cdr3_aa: CASTGGMFTGELFF
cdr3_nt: TGTGCCAGTACGGGCGGGATGTTCACCGGGGAGCTGTTTTTT

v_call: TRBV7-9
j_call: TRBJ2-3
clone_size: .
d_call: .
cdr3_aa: CASTLGEVRTDTQYF
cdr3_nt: TGTGCCAGCACCCTTGGGGAGGTACGCACAGATACGCAGTATTTT

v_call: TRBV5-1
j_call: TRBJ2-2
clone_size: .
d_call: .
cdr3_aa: CASSLGGTGELFF
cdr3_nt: TGCGCCAGCAGTCTCGGGGGAACCGGGGAGCTGTTTTTT

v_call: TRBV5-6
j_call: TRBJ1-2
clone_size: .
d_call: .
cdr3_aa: CASSLFRRNYGYTF
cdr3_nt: TGTGCCAGCAGCTTGTTTAGGAGGAACTATGGCTACACCTTC

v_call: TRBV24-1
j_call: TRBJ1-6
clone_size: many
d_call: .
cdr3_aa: CATSETGTWPLHF
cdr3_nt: TGTGCCACCAGTGAAACAGGGACGTGGCCCCTCCACTTT

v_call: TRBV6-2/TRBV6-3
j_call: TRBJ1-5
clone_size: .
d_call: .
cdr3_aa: CASSSGSQPQHF
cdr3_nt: TGTGCCAGCAGTTCCGGGTCTCAGCCCCAGCATTTT

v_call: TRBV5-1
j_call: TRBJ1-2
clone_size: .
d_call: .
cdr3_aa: CASSLDGTLYGYTF
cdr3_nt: TGCGCCAGCAGCTTGGATGGGACACTCTATGGCTACACCTTC

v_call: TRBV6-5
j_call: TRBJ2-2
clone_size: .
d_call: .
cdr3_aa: CASSYLESVTGELFF
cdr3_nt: TGTGCCAGCAGTTACCTCGAGAGCGTCACCGGGGAGCTGTTTTTT

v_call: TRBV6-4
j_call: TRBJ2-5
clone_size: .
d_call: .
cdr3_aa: CASSDCGQPDETQYF
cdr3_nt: TGTGCCAGCAGTGACTGTGGACAGCCTGACGAGACCCAGTACTTC

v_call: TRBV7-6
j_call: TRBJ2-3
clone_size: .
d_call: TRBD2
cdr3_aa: CASSLVSSGGSPSTDTQYF
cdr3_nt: TGTGCCAGCAGCTTAGTATCTAGCGGGGGGAGCCCTAGCACAGATACGCAGTATTTT

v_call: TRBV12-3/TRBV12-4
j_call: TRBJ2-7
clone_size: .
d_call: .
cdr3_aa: CASSTATRYEQYF
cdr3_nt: TGTGCCAGCAGCACAGCCACCCGCTACGAGCAGTACTTC

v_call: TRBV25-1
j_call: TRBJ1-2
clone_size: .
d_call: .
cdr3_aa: CASSAQTGGYGYTF
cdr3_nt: TGTGCCAGCAGTGCCCAAACGGGGGGATATGGCTACACCTTC

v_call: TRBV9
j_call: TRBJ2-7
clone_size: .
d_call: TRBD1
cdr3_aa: CASSVGGQVSYEQYF
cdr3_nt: TGTGCCAGCAGCGTAGGGGGACAGGTCTCCTACGAGCAGTACTTC

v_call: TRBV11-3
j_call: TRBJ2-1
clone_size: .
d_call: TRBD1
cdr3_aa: CASSNRDRYNEQFF
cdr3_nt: TGTGCCAGCAGCAACCGGGACAGATACAATGAGCAGTTCTTC

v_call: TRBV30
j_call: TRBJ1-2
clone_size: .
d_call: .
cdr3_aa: CAWSVLDTSYGYTF
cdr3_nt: TGTGCCTGGAGTGTACTGGACACAAGCTATGGCTACACCTTC

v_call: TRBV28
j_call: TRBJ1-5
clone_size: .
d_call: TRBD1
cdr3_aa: CASSLTQGGQPQHF
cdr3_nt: TGTGCCAGCAGTTTAACACAGGGGGGTCAGCCCCAGCATTTT

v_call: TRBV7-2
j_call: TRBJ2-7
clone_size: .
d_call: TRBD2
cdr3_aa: CASSLVPSGTSGVQQYF
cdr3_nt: TGTGCCAGCAGCTTAGTGCCCTCCGGGACTAGCGGAGTTCAGCAGTACTTC

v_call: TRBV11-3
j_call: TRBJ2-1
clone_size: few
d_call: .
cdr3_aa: CASSPHPFSGSSYNEQFF
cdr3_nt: TGTGCCAGCAGCCCCCACCCCTTCAGCGGAAGCTCCTACAATGAGCAGTTCTTC

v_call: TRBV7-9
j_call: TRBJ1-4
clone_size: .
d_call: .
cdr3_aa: CASSRVDSGNEKLFF
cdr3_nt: TGTGCCAGCAGCCGCGTCGACTCCGGTAATGAAAAACTGTTTTTT

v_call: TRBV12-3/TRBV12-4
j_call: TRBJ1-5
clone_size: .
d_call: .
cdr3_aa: CASSFWGQPQHF
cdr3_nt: TGTGCCAGCAGTTTTTGGGGCCAGCCCCAGCATTTT

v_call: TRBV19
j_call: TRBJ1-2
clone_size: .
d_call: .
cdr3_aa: CASSIVAAGRTGGYTF
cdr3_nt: TGTGCCAGTAGTATCGTCGCCGCAGGGAGGACTGGCGGCTACACTTTC

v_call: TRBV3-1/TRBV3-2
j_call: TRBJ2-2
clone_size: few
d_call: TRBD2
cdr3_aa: CASSQEPAGVAGELFF
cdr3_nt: TGTGCCAGCAGCCAAGAGCCAGCGGGAGTCGCCGGGGAGCTGTTTTTT

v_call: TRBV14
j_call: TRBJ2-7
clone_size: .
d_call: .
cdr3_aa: CASSLRPHSYEQYF
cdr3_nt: TGTGCCAGCAGCCTGCGGCCCCATTCCTACGAGCAGTACTTC

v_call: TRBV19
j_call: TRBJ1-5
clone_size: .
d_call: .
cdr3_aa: CASCIGSQPQHF
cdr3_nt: TGTGCCAGTTGTATCGGGAGTCAGCCCCAGCATTTT

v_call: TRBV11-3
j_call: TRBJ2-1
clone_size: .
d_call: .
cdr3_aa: CASSYLRRNEQFF
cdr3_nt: TGTGCCAGCAGCTACTTGCGGAGAAATGAGCAGTTCTTC

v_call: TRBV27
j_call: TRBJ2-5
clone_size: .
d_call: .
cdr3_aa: CASSLGQFSRTQYF
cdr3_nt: TGTGCCAGCAGTTTAGGACAGTTCTCTAGGACCCAGTACTTC

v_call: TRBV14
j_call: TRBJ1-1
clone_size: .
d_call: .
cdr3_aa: CASSQVPGAQAFF
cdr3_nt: TGTGCCAGCAGCCAAGTACCGGGAGCTCAAGCTTTCTTT

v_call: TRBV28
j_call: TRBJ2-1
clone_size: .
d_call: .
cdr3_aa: CASSPQGLGHNEQFF
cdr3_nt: TGTGCCAGCAGTCCCCAGGGGTTGGGTCACAATGAGCAGTTCTTC

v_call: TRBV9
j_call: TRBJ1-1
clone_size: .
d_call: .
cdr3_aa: CASSAEGLGTEAFF
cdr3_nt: TGTGCCAGCAGCGCTGAGGGATTGGGCACTGAAGCTTTCTTT

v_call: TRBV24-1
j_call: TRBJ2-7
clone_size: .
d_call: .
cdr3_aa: CATSDSGKVYEQYF
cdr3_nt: TGTGCCACCAGTGACTCAGGGAAAGTATACGAGCAGTACTTC

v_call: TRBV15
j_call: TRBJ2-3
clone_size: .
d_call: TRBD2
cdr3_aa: CATSIRTSGPDTQYF
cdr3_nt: TGTGCCACCAGCATAAGGACTAGCGGTCCAGATACGCAGTATTTT

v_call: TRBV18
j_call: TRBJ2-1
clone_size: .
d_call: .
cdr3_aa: CASSPRLASSYNEQFF
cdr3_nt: TGTGCCAGCTCACCAAGGCTAGCGAGCTCCTACAATGAGCAGTTCTTC

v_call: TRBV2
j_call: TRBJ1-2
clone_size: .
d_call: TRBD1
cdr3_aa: CASSVGGGEVYGYTF
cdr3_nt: TGTGCCAGCAGTGTAGGAGGGGGCGAAGTCTATGGCTACACCTTC

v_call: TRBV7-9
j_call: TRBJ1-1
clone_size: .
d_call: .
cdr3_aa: CASSLSQEAFF
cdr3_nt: TGTGCCAGCAGCTTATCGCAGGAAGCTTTCTTT

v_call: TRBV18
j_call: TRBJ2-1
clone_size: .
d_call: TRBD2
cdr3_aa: CASSPTSGGASEQFF
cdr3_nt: TGTGCCAGCTCACCAACCAGCGGGGGGGCCAGTGAGCAGTTCTTC

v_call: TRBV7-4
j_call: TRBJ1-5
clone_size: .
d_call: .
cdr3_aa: CASSLGCDSSNQPQHF
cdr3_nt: TGTGCCAGCAGCTTAGGCTGTGACAGTAGCAATCAGCCCCAGCATTTT

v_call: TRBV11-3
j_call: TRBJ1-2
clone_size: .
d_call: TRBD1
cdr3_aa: CASSSGGASPFGYTF
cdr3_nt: TGTGCCAGCAGCTCAGGGGGCGCATCGCCATTCGGCTACACCTTC

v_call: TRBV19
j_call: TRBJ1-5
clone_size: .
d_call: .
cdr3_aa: CASSPTMAGVDNQPQHF
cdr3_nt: TGTGCCAGTAGTCCGACAATGGCGGGGGTGGACAATCAGCCCCAGCATTTT

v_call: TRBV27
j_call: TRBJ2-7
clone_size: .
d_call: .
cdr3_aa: CASSLRWEPNEQYF
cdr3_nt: TGTGCCAGCAGTTTAAGGTGGGAGCCCAACGAGCAGTACTTC

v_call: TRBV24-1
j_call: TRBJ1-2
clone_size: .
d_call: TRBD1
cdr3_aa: CATSDPSGTGEQWDGYTF
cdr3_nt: TGTGCCACCAGTGACCCGTCCGGGACAGGGGAGCAGTGGGATGGCTACACCTTC

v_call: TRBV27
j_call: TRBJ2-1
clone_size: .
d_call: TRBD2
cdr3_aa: CASNPLAGTSNEQFF
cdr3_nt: TGTGCCAGCAACCCCCTAGCGGGGACTAGTAATGAGCAGTTCTTC

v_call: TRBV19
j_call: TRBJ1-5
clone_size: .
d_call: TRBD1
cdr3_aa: CASSEDRGGNQPQHF
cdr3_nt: TGTGCCAGTAGTGAGGACAGGGGTGGCAATCAGCCCCAGCATTTT

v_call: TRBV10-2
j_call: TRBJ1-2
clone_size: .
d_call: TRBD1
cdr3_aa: CASIDRAGYYGYTF
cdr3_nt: TGCGCCAGCATCGACAGGGCAGGTTACTATGGCTACACCTTC

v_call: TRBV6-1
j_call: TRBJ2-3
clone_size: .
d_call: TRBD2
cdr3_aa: CASSEAQIRLAGDTQYF
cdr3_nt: TGTGCCAGCAGTGAAGCGCAAATACGACTAGCTGGAGATACGCAGTATTTT

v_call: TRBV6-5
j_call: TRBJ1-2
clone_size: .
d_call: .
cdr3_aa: CASSFGRGNYGYTF
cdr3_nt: TGTGCCAGCAGCTTCGGTAGGGGGAACTATGGCTACACCTTC

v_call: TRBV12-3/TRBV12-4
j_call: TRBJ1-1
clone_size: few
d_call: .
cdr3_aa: CASKQGQGTEAFF
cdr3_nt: TGTGCCAGCAAGCAGGGTCAGGGCACTGAAGCTTTCTTT

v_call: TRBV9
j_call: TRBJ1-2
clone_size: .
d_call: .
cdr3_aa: CASSVQDYNYGYTF
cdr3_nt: TGTGCCAGCAGCGTGCAGGACTATAACTATGGCTACACCTTC

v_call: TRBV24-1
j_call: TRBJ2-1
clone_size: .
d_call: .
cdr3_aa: CATSAVEGLDEQFF
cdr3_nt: TGTGCCACCAGTGCTGTCGAGGGTTTGGATGAGCAGTTCTTC

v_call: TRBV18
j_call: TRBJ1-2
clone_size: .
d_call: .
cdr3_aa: CASSPKEAGTYGYTF
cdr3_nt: TGTGCCAGCTCACCAAAGGAGGCCGGGACATATGGCTACACCTTC

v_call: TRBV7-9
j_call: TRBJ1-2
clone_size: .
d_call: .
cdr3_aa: CASSLAGTTGYTF
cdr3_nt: TGTGCCAGCAGCTTAGCCGGGACAACTGGCTACACCTTC

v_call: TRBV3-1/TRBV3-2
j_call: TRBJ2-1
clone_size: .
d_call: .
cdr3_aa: CASSLGIAVPYNEQFF
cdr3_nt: TGTGCCAGCAGCCTTGGAATAGCGGTACCCTACAATGAGCAGTTCTTC

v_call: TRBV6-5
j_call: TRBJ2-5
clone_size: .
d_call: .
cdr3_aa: CASTPRGEETQYF
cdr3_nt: TGTGCCAGCACCCCCCGGGGTGAAGAGACCCAGTACTTC

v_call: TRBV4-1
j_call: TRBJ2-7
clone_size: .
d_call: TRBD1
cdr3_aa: CASSQNPTGEYYEQYF
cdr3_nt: TGCGCCAGCAGCCAAAACCCGACAGGGGAGTACTACGAGCAGTACTTC

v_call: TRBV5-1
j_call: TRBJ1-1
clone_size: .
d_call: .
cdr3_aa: CASSPTWVNTEAFF
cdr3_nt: TGCGCCAGCAGCCCGACTTGGGTAAACACTGAAGCTTTCTTT

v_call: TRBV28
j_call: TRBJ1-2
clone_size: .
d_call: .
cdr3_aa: CASSFQYGYTF
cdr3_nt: TGTGCCAGCAGTTTCCAGTATGGCTACACCTTC

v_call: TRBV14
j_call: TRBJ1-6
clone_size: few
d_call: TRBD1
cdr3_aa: CASSHYGRQGGSPLHF
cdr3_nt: TGTGCCAGCAGCCATTACGGGCGACAGGGGGGTTCACCCCTCCACTTT

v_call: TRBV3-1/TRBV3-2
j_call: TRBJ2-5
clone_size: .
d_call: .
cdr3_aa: CASSLDSRRTQYF
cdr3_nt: TGTGCCAGCAGCCTCGACAGTAGACGGACCCAGTACTTC

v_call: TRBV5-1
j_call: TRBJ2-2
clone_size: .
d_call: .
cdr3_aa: CASSQNTGELFF
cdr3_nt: TGCGCCAGCAGCCAAAACACCGGGGAGCTGTTTTTT

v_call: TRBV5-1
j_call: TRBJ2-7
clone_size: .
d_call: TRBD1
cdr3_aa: CASSDSGGANYEQYF
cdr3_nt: TGCGCCAGCAGCGATTCAGGGGGCGCGAACTACGAGCAGTACTTC

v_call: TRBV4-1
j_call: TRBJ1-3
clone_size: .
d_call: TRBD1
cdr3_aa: CASSQVQGGGNTIYF
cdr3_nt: TGCGCCAGCAGCCAGGTCCAGGGGGGAGGAAACACCATATATTTT